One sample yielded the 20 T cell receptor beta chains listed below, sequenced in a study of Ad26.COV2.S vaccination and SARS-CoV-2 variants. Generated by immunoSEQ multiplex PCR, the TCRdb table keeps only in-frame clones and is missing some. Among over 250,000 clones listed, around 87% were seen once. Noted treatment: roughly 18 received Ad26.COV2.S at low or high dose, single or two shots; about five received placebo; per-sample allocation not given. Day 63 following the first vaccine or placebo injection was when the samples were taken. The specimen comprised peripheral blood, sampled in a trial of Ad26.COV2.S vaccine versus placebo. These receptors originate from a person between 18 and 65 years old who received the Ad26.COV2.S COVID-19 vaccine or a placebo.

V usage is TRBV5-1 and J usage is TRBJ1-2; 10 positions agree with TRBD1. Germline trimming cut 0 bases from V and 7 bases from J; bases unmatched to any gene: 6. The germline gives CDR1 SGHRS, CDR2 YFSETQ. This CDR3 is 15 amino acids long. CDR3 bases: TGCGCCAGCAGCTTGGTTGGGACAGGGGACGGTGGCTACACCTTC. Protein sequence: CASSLVGTGDGGYTF.

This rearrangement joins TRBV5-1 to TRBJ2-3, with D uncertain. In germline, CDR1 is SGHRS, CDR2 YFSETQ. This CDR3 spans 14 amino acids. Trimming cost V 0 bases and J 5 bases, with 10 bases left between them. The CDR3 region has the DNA TGCGCCAGCAGCTTGGAGGACCGGAAAGATACGCAGTATTTT. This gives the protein CASSLEDRKDTQYF.

This CDR3 is CASSQFPGTGCCLTF. The CDR3 region has the DNA TGCGCCAGCAGTCAATTTCCTGGGACAGGGTGTTGTTTGACTTTC. The V call is TRBV23-1, the J call TRBJ2-6; 9 nucleotides line up with TRBD1. TRBV23-1 has ORF status, its function being uncertain. This CDR3 is built from 15 residues. With 1 base clipped from V and 17 bases from J, the junction kept 12 bases outside the gene matches.

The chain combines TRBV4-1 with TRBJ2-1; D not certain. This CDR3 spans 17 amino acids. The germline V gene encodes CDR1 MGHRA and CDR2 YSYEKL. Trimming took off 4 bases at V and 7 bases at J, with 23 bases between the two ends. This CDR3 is CASSLPRMLTERNEQFF. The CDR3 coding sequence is TGCGCCAGCAGCCTCCCAAGGATGTTGACTGAGCGTAATGAGCAGTTCTTC.

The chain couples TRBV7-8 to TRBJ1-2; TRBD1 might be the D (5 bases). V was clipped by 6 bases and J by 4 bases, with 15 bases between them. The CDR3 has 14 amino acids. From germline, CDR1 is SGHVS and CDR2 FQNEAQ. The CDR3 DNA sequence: TGTGCCAGCAGGCGTATCGACAGCCTCTATGGCTACACCTTC. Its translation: CASRRIDSLYGYTF.

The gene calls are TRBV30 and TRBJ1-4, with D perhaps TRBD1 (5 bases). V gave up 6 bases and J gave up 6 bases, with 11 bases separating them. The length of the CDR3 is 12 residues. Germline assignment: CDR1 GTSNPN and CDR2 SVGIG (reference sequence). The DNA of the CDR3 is TGTGCCTGCGTGGGGGAAGATGAAAAACTGTTTTTT. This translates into CACVGEDEKLFF. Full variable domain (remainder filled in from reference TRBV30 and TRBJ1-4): SQTIHQWPATLVQPVGSPLSLECTVEGTSNPNLYWYRQAAGRGLQLLFYSVGIGQISSEVPQNLSASRPQDRQFILSSKKLLLSDSGFYLCACVGEDEKLFFGSGTQLSVL.

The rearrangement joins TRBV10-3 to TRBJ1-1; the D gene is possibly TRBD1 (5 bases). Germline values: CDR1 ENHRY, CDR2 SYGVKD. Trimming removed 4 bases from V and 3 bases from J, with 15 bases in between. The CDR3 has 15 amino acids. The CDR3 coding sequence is TGTGCCATCAGTGTTCGAGGGGATGGGGACACTGAAGCTTTCTTT. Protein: CAISVRGDGDTEAFF.

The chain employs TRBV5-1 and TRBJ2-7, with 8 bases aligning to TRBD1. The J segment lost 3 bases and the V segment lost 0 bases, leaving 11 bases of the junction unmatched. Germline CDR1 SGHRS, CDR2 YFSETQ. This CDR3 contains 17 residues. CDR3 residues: CASSLAKTGTGDYEQYF. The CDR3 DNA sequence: TGCGCCAGCAGCTTGGCCAAGACTGGGACAGGAGACTACGAGCAGTACTTC.

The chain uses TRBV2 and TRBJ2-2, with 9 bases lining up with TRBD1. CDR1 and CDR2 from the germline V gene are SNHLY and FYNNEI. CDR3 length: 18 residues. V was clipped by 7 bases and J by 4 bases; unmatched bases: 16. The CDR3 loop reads CASTQQTTGGWGTGELFF. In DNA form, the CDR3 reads TGTGCCAGCACCCAACAAACCACAGGGGGCTGGGGCACCGGGGAGCTGTTTTTT. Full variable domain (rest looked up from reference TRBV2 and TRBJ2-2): EPEVTQTPSHQVTQMGQEVILRCVPISNHLYFYWYRQILGQKVEFLVSFYNNEISEKSEIFDDQFSVERPDGSNFTLKIRSTKLEDSAMYFCASTQQTTGGWGTGELFFGEGSRLTVL.

This CDR3 is CASSYSRTGIELHF. For the CDR3, the DNA is TGTGCCAGCAGTTACTCGAGGACAGGGATCGAGCTCCACTTT. The chain carries TRBV6-5 and TRBJ1-6; 8 bases match TRBD1. Germline V gene lookup returns CDR1 MNHEY and CDR2 SVGAGI. This CDR3 has 14 amino acids. With V trimmed by 0 bases and J by 16 bases, 8 bases remained unmatched.

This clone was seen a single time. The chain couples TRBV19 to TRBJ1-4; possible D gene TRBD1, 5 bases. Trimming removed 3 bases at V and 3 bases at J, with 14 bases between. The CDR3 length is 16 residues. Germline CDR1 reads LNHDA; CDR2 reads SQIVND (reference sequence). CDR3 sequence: CASSIFGGKANEKLFF. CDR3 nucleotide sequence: TGTGCCAGTAGTATTTTTGGGGGGAAGGCTAATGAAAAACTGTTTTTT.

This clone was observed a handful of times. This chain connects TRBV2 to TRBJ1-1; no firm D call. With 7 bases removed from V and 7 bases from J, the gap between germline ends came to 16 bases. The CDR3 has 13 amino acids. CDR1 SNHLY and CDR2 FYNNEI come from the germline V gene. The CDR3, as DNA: TGTGCCAGCATGACGACCGGGAACTTTGAAGCTTTCTTT. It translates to CASMTTGNFEAFF.

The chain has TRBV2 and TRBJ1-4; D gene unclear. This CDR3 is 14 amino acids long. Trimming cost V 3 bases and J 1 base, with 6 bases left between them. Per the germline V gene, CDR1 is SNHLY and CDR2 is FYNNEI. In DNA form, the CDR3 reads TGTGCCAGCAGTGAGGACGGAACTAATGAAAAACTGTTTTTT. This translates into CASSEDGTNEKLFF.

The CDR3 region is CASSAGRRPQSSYEQYF. Here the CDR3 DNA reads TGTGCCAGCAGCGCCGGGAGGAGGCCCCAAAGCTCCTACGAGCAGTACTTC. The chain recombines TRBV7-2 with TRBJ2-7; TRBD2 matches at 7 bases. V trimming: 5 bases; J trimming: 0 bases; junction bases outside the gene matches: 13. The V gene's germline CDR1 is SGHTA and CDR2 FQGNSA. The CDR3 spans 17 residues. Full variable domain (remainder filled in from reference TRBV7-2 and TRBJ2-7): GAGVSQSPSNKVTEKGKDVELRCDPISGHTALYWYRQSLGQGLEFLIYFQGNSAPDKSGLPSDRFSAERTGGSVSTLTIQRTQQEDSAVYLCASSAGRRPQSSYEQYFGPGTRLTVT.

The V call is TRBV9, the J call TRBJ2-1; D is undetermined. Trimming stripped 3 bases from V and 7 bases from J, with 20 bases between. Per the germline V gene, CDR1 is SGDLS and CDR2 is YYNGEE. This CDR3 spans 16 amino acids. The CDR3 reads CASSAPPKGRPNEQFF. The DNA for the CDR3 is TGTGCCAGCAGCGCCCCGCCCAAAGGTCGACCGAATGAGCAGTTCTTC.

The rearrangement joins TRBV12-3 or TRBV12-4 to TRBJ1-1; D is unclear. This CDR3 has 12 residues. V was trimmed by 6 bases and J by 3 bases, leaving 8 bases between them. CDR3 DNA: TGTGCCAGCAGATGGGAGGACACTGAAGCTTTCTTT. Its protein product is CASRWEDTEAFF.

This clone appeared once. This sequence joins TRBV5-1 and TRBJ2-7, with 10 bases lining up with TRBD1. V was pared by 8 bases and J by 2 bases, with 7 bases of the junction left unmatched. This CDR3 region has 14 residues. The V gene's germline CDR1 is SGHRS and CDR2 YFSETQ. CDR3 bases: TGCGCCAGTACCACCGGACAGGGGGCCTACGAGCAGTACTTC. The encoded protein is CASTTGQGAYEQYF.

CDR3: CASSLGLAGEQETQYF. Here the CDR3 DNA reads TGTGCCAGCAGCCTTGGACTAGCGGGCGAACAAGAGACCCAGTACTTC. The J gene is TRBJ2-5, the V gene TRBV4-2; TRBD2 agrees at 11 bases. This CDR3 spans 16 amino acids. CDR1 is LGHNA and CDR2 is YNFKEQ in the germline V gene. With V trimmed by 4 bases and J by 2 bases, 6 bases remained unmatched.

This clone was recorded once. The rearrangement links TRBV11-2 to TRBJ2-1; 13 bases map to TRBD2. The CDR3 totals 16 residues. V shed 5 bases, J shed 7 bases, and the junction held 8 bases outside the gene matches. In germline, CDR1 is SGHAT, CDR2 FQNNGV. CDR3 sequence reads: CASSTGLAGAKNEQFF. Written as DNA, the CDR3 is TGTGCCAGCAGCACCGGACTAGCGGGAGCAAAGAATGAGCAGTTCTTC.

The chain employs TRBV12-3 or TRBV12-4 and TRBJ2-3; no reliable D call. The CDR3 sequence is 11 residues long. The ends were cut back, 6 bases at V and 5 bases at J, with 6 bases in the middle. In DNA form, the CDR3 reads TGTGCCAGCAGCATGAGAGATACGCAGTATTTT. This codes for CASSMRDTQYF.